The clone carrying this T cell receptor (beta chain) was picked up a small number of times. What it recognizes is unknown. Germline and genes: mouse. The read terminates 4 residues before the CDR3 end, so the remaining end is supplied by the germline J gene. Other DNA sequences within the sample encode an identical CDR3. Cutaneous lymph node cells were pooled, and they were sorted using CD4, CD8alpha, NKG2D, NKG2ACE and other markers. The data are from a study of CD8+ T cells in alopecia areata. The wider study: Grafting placed skin from roughly 6-12-month-old C3H/HeJ donors with spontaneous alopecia onto approximately 7-11-week-old female C3H/HeJ mice. Study-level findings and limits: Researchers reported that TCR sharing among patients proved less clear than in mice, possibly HLA-linked. Clonality exceeded that of normal scalp in lesional scalp, most notably in alopecia totalis/universalis.

RNA extraction and reverse transcription yielded cDNA as sequencing template. TCRdb's copy holds only in-frame clones and misses some; the assay was immunoSEQ multiplex PCR. The sample contains 200,000 to 300,000 clones, none occurring once; more than 1% lies in the top ten. CDR1 and CDR2 (germline): LGHNA, YNLKQL (reference sequence). The CDR3 totals 13 residues. J is TRBJ2-5 and V is TRBV5, with TRBD2 identical over 9 bases. This receptor was identified in a C3H/HeJ mouse with alopecia areata. This line is of MHC haplotype H2-k. The sequencing sample was made of CD4+ T cells sorted from a lymph node. The CDR3 here is CASSRTGEDTQYF. CDR3 DNA, as far as it was read: TGTGCCAGCAGCCGGACTGGGGAAGAC.